This TCR beta chain was captured by sequencing in a study of T-cell reconstitution after alpha-beta-depleted transplantation in children. The sample holds many counts of this clonotype. Antigen unknown. A library of TCRbeta sequences, prepared with unique molecular identifiers, was generated. TCRdb used MiXCR to reprocess the PCR reads, holding one entry per CDR3 protein. The sample includes some 3,100 distinct CDR3 sequences, under 25% of them seen just once. Points from the study as a whole: Alpha-beta T cells present about two months after transplant were reported to originate from several hundred expanded graft clones. Surviving recipient T cells and intrathymic progenitors accounted for some patients' high TCRbeta diversity at day 60. Among T cells one year after transplant, newly produced cells accounted for most counts and diversity.

CDR3 length equals 17 residues. Trimming shortened V by 3 bases and J by 1 base, and 13 bases separated the two germline ends. CDR1 is KGHSH, CDR2 LQKENI, per germline. The sequence derives from a female patient aged 5-17 years who had a stem cell transplant for acute lymphoblastic leukemia, so the T cells may come from the graft donor. The sample here was PBMCs, mostly from graft donor cells, taken 60 days after TCRalphabeta/CD19-depleted stem cell transplant. This chain joins TRBV18 and TRBJ2-6; a weak D match, TRBD1 (5 bases). The CDR3 sequence is CASSPLQGSSGANVLTF. In nucleotides, the CDR3 is TGTGCCAGCTCACCTCTGCAGGGTAGTTCTGGGGCCAACGTCCTGACTTTC.